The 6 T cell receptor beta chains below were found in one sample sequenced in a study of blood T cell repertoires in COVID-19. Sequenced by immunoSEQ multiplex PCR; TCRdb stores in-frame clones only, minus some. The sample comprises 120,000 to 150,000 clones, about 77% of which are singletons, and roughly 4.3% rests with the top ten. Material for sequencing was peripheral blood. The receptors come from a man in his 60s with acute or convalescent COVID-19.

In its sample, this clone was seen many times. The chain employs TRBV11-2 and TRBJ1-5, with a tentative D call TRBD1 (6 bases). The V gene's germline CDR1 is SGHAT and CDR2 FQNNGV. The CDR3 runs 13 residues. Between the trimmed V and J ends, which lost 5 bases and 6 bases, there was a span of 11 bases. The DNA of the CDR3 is TGTGCCAGCAGCCTGACAGGAATTCAGCCCCAGCATTTT. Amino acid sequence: CASSLTGIQPQHF.

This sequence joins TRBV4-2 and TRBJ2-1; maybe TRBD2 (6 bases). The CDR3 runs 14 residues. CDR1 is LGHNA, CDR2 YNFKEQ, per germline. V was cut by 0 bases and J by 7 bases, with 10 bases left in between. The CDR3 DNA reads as TGTGCCAGCAGCCAAGATAGCGGTTTTAATGAGCAGTTCTTC. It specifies CASSQDSGFNEQFF.

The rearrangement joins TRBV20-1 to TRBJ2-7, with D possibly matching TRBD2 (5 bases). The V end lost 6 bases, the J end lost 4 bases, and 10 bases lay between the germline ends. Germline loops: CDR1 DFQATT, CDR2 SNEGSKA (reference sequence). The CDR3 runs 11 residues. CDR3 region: CSAGVQYEQYF. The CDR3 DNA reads TGCAGTGCGGGAGTACAGTACGAGCAGTACTTC.

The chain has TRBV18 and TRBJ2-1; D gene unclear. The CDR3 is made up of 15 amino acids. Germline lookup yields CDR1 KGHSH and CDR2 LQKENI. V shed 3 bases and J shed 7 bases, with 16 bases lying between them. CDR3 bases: TGTGCCAGCTCACCCCGGCAGGCCTCTACAAATGAGCAGTTCTTC. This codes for CASSPRQASTNEQFF.

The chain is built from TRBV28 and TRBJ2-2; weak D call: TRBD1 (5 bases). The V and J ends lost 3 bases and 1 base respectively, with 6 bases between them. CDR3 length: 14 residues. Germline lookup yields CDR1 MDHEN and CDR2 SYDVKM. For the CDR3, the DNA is TGTGCCAGCAGTTTCACAGGGAACACCGGGGAGCTGTTTTTT. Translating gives CASSFTGNTGELFF. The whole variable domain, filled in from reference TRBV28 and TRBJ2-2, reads DVKVTQSSRYLVKRTGEKVFLECVQDMDHENMFWYRQDPGLGLRLIYFSYDVKMKEKGDIPEGYSVSREKKERFSLILESASTNQTSMYLCASSFTGNTGELFFGEGSRLTVL.

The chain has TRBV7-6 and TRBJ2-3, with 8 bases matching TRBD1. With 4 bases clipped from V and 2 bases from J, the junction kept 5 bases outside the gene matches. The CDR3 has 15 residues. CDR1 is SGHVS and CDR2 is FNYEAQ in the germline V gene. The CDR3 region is CASSYGQGLTDTQYF. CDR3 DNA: TGTGCCAGCAGCTATGGACAGGGCCTCACAGATACGCAGTATTTT. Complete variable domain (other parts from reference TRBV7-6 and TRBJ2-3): GAGVSQSPRYKVTKRGQDVALRCDPISGHVSLYWYRQALGQGPEFLTYFNYEAQQDKSGLPNDRFSAERPEGSISTLTIQRTEQRDSAMYRCASSYGQGLTDTQYFGPGTRLTVL.